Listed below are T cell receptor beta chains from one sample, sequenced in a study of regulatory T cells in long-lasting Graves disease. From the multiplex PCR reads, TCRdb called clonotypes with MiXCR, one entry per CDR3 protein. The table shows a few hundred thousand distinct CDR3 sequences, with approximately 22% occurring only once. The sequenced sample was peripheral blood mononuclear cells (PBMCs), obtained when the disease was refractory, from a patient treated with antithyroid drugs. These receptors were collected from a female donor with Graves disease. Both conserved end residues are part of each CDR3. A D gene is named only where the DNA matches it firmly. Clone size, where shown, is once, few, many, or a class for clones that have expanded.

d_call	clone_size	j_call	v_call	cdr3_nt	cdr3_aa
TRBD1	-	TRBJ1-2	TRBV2	TGTGCCAGCAGTGGGTCAGGGGGCGATGGCTACACCTTC	CASSGSGGDGYTF
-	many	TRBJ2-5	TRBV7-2	TGTGCCAGCAGCTTAGTGTTACAGGGATACCAAGAGACCCAGTACTTC	CASSLVLQGYQETQYF
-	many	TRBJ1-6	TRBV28	TGTGCCAGCATTGGGGGTGTAACGGGTTCACCCCTCCACTTT	CASIGGVTGSPLHF
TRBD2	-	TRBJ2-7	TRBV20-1	TGCAGTGCTAGGGGACTAGCGGGTAACTGCGAGCAGTACTTC	CSARGLAGNCEQYF
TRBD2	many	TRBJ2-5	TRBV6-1	TGTGCCAGCAGTACCCGACTAGCGGCCCTCCAAGAGACCCAGTACTTC	CASSTRLAALQETQYF
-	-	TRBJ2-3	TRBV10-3	TGTGCCATCAGTGAGCAGACAGATACGCAGTATTTT	CAISEQTDTQYF
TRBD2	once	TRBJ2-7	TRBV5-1	TGCGCCAGCAGCTCCGGGACTAGGGCCTACGAGCAGTACTTC	CASSSGTRAYEQYF
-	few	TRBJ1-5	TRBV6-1	TGTGCCACCGAAGAAAGCAATCAGCCCCAGCATTTT	CATEESNQPQHF
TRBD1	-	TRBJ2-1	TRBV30	TGTGCCTGGAGGGAGACAGGGAAAGAGCAGTTCTTC	CAWRETGKEQFF
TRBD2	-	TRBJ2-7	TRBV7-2	TGTGCCAGCAGCACCAGCGGGAGGGATAACGAGCAGTACTTC	CASSTSGRDNEQYF
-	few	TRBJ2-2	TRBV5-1	TGCGCCAGCAGCTTGGAATGGGGCAGAACGAACACCGGGGAGCTGTTTTTT	CASSLEWGRTNTGELFF
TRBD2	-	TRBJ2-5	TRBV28	TGTGCCAGCAGTTGGCCGACTAGCGGACAAGAGACCCAGTACTTC	CASSWPTSGQETQYF
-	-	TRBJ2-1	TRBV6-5	TGTGCCAGCAGTTACGGGACCATCGGGAAGGACAATGAGCAGTTCTTC	CASSYGTIGKDNEQFF
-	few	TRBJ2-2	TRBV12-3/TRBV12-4	TGTGCCAGCAGTTTACCGGGGGCTGGCACCGGGGAGCTGTTTTTT	CASSLPGAGTGELFF
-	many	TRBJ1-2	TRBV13	TGTGCCAGCAGGAAGGGACATCTTGGCTACACCTTC	CASRKGHLGYTF
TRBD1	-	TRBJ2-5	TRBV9	TGTGCCAGCAGCGAGGGGACAGGAACGGGGCAAGAGACCCAGTACTTC	CASSEGTGTGQETQYF
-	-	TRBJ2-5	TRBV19	TGTGCCAGTAGTGATGGGCAAGGCCAAGAGACCCAGTACTTC	CASSDGQGQETQYF
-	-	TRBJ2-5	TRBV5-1	TGCGCCAGCAGCGAATTCGGCGGGAACCAAGAGACCCAGTACTTC	CASSEFGGNQETQYF
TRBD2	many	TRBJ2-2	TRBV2	TGTGCCAGCAGCAGAAACTCCGGGACTAGCGGGATAACGAACACCGGGGAGCTGTTTTTT	CASSRNSGTSGITNTGELFF
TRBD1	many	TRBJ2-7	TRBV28	TGTGCCAGCAGTAGACCGGGACAGGGCTACGAGCAGTACTTC	CASSRPGQGYEQYF
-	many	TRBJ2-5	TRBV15	TGTGCCACCAGCAGAGATCTCCATTGGGGCTCCCAAGAGACCCAGTACTTC	CATSRDLHWGSQETQYF
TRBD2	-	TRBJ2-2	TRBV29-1	TGCAGCGTTGGGACTAGCGGCACCGGGGAGCTGTTTTTT	CSVGTSGTGELFF
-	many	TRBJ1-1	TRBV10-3	TGTGCCATCAGTCGGACAGACACTGAAGCTTTCTTT	CAISRTDTEAFF
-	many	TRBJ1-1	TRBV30	TGTGCCTGGAGTGGGGGGGGCAGGAGCACTGAAGCTTTCTTT	CAWSGGGRSTEAFF
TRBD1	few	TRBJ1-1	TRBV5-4	TGTGCCAGCAGCTTCCCCACAGGGGTGGGGACTGAAGCTTTCTTT	CASSFPTGVGTEAFF
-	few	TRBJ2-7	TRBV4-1	TGCGCCAGCAGCCAAGTTGGGGGATACTACGAGCAGTACTTC	CASSQVGGYYEQYF